This T cell receptor beta chain comes out of a study (dated by TCRdb to the mid-2010s). Study-level background: The study examined whether tumor-infiltrating Tregs in breast cancer are drawn from blood Tregs or arise in situ by conversion from other CD4+ T cell subsets.

Concerning this clonotype: No antigen is known for it. Base qualities are not at hand, and no much larger clone is one base apart.

The memory CD4+ T cell population was isolated based on a CD4+CD45RO+CD25- phenotype. Tregs, naive and memory CD4+ T cells from tumor, blood and ipsilateral draining lymph nodes of five breast cancer patients underwent full-length TCR alpha and beta sequencing. Tumor tissue and lymph nodes from ipsilateral axillary dissection were perfused with PBS, minced and digested with collagenase I and hyaluronidase. Mononuclear cells from lymph nodes or approximately 50 ml of peripheral blood were isolated by Ficoll density gradient centrifugation. FACS confirmed that the sorted cell populations were more than 90% pure. Full-length TCR variable regions were amplified by 5' RACE PCR using constant-region reverse primers, and then by semi-nested PCR using Nested Universal Primer A. Using the ReliaPrep RNA Cell Miniprep System, total RNA was extracted, and the SMARTer RACE 5'/3' Kit was then used to reverse transcribe the RNA into 5'RACE-ready cDNA. An Illumina MiSeq was used to sequence the full-length TCR alpha and beta libraries, which had been barcoded with multiplex adaptors. The authors' pipeline ran thus. Sequencing data were pooled across the five patients for each of nine subset-tissue groups and compared by unsupervised clustering of TCR gene usage. The Morisita-Horn index was used to calculate repertoire similarity, with shared sequences weighted according to their contribution to each repertoire. TCRdb reanalyzed the raw reads on its own, using fastp at Q25 for trimming and MiXCR for clone calling, and kept in-frame beta chains. Records with the same CDR3 protein are collapsed into one entry carrying the most frequent genes and DNA. None of the V and J calls come from the authors' own analysis; TCRdb made them. The sample profile shows some 64,000 distinct CDR3 sequences; about 22% of them were found once. The top ten clonotypes cover over 2.5% of the sample.

Study-wide findings and limitations: Tumor-infiltrating Treg TCR alpha and beta sequences overlapped most with tumor naive CD4+ T cells, then with blood naive CD4+ T cells. Tumor memory CD4+ T cell TCR gene usage was found to cluster with blood and lymph node memory CD4+ cells and with lymph node naive CD4+ cells. The validation in the larger cohort was limited to a single TCR beta V-J rearrangement instead of whole repertoires.

Reading from cysteine to phenylalanine, the CDR3 counts 19 amino acids. Only the CDR3 region is kept as DNA, spanning 57 bases read in frame from base 1. In the germline V gene, CDR1 corresponds to MDHEN and CDR2 to SYDVKM. Trimming takes 7 bases off V and 2 bases off J; junction bases not matched to a gene: 13. The sample comprised memory CD4+ T cells sorted from a lymph node. The cell subset or site label here, explained by the study, means: memory CD4+ T cells, CD4+CD45RO+CD25-. The chain is assembled from TRBV28 and TRBJ2-1; 14 bases in the junction line up with TRBD2. This clonotype was obtained from a female donor with breast cancer. DNA sequence: TGTGCCAGCATCCCTCTGGGGACTAGCGGGAGTGCCACCTACAATGAGCAGTTCTTC. The encoded protein is CASIPLGTSGSATYNEQFF.